This is a list of T cell receptor beta chains from one sample in a study of radiation and T cells in renal cell carcinoma. Generated by immunoSEQ multiplex PCR, the TCRdb table keeps only in-frame clones and is missing some. This table holds tens of thousands of clones, over 70% found once. The sample in question was blood, obtained from a patient whose treatment included radiotherapy and nephrectomy. The receptors derive from a man aged 60 to 69 with renal cell carcinoma. Both conserved end residues are part of each CDR3. The listing skips clone size in some rows; elsewhere it reads once, few, many or a size class.

V	J	size	CDR3
TRBV12-5	TRBJ2-6	NA	CASGLVRGGSGANVLTF
TRBV9	TRBJ2-1	few	CASSVGYVSYNEQFF
TRBV2	TRBJ1-5	NA	CASSATEDNQPQHF
TRBV7-2	TRBJ2-2	NA	CASSGEGGRGGELFF
TRBV19	TRBJ2-6	NA	CASSSVRELSGANVLTF
TRBV6-6	TRBJ2-1	NA	CASSIPGTINEQFF
TRBV7-7	TRBJ2-2	NA	CASSPGLAGRHTGELFF
TRBV29-1	TRBJ2-2	NA	CSAEGSPDTGELFF
TRBV5-6	TRBJ2-1	NA	CASSPISGNVDDEQFF
TRBV20-1	TRBJ2-7	NA	CSASDRDEQYF
TRBV9	TRBJ2-2	once	CASTRLMSGGASTGELFF
TRBV4-2	TRBJ1-5	few	CASSQVGGWDQPQHF
TRBV6-6	TRBJ1-5	NA	CASSYSTDRNQPQHF
TRBV7-3	TRBJ2-6	NA	CASSPDRAGANVLTF
TRBV7-2	TRBJ1-3	NA	CASSPQGVNSGNTIYF
TRBV7-2	TRBJ1-1	NA	CASSSGGVPTEAFF
TRBV11-3	TRBJ2-1	NA	CASVGTGGGSYNEQFF
TRBV5-1	TRBJ1-4	NA	CASSSLTGTNEKLFF
TRBV7-2	TRBJ2-2	once	CASSPRSGGPNTGELFF
TRBV9	TRBJ2-2	NA	CASSVVDGTGELFF
TRBV5-1	TRBJ2-5	NA	CASNTGTVYQETQYF
TRBV13	TRBJ2-1	NA	CASSLINEQFF
TRBV21-1	TRBJ2-5	NA	CASSKGQREGREETQYF